The rows below give T cell receptor beta chains drawn from one sample of a study of blood T cells in healthy people across ages. Via MiXCR, TCRdb re-called the 5' RACE reads, giving one row per CDR3 protein. The data contain 910,000 or so distinct CDR3 sequences, roughly 51% of them singletons. Sequenced input: blood. The receptors stem from a woman aged 60 to 75 in good health. Both conserved end residues are part of each CDR3. The order of the fields is D gene, V gene, J gene, clone size, CDR3 protein, CDR3 DNA. The D gene is left open where the match is weak. Clone size is not always given. Where it is, it says once, few, many or a class for expanded clones.

NA	TRBV12-3/TRBV12-4	TRBJ2-3	NA	CASTLHGTDTQYF	TGTGCCAGCACCCTGCATGGCACAGATACGCAGTATTTT
NA	TRBV28	TRBJ2-7	few	CASSLWDLPYEQYF	TGTGCCAGCAGTCTCTGGGACCTACCATACGAGCAGTACTTC
NA	TRBV12-3/TRBV12-4	TRBJ1-5	NA	CASRGGLAQHF	TGTGCCAGCAGGGGGGGTTTGGCCCAGCATTTT
NA	TRBV7-9	TRBJ2-7	NA	CASSLVRPYEQYF	TGTGCCAGCAGCTTAGTCAGGCCCTACGAGCAGTACTTC
TRBD1	TRBV6-2/TRBV6-3	TRBJ2-1	once	CASSRDRVGHNEQFF	TGTGCCAGCAGCCGCGACAGGGTTGGTCACAATGAGCAGTTCTTC
NA	TRBV6-2/TRBV6-3	TRBJ2-7	NA	CASRESTNYEQYF	TGTGCCAGCAGGGAAAGTACAAACTACGAGCAGTACTTC
NA	TRBV29-1	TRBJ2-7	NA	CSVESLIGGGQYF	TGCAGCGTTGAGAGTCTCATCGGGGGCGGGCAGTACTTC
TRBD2	TRBV19	TRBJ2-5	NA	CASSRGLAAETQYF	TGTGCCAGTAGTAGGGGACTAGCTGCGGAGACCCAGTACTTC
TRBD1	TRBV5-1	TRBJ2-7	NA	CASSTDGDSSYEQYF	TGCGCCAGCAGCACTGACGGGGACAGCAGCTACGAGCAGTACTTC
TRBD1	TRBV29-1	TRBJ2-7	few	CSVEDWSRDRVIQYF	TGCAGCGTTGAAGACTGGAGCCGAGACAGGGTAATTCAGTACTTC
NA	TRBV7-2	TRBJ2-7	NA	CASSLVGDPYEQYF	TGTGCCAGCAGCTTAGTAGGGGACCCATACGAGCAGTACTTC
TRBD2	TRBV15	TRBJ2-7	NA	CATSDPYLAGVRNEQYF	TGTGCCACCAGCGACCCCTATCTAGCGGGAGTACGCAATGAGCAGTACTTC
NA	TRBV5-1	TRBJ2-3	NA	CASTAMALTDTQYF	TGCGCCAGCACCGCTATGGCCCTCACAGATACGCAGTATTTT
NA	TRBV25-1	TRBJ1-2	many	CASSEAGRQYYGYTF	TGTGCCAGCAGTGAAGCTGGGCGACAGTACTATGGCTACACCTTC
NA	TRBV5-1	TRBJ2-2	NA	CASSLDGGLTGELFF	TGCGCCAGCAGCCTGGATGGGGGACTCACCGGGGAGCTGTTTTTT
TRBD1	TRBV7-2	TRBJ1-2	NA	CASSAGWTGDGYTF	TGTGCCAGCAGCGCCGGATGGACAGGGGACGGCTACACCTTC
TRBD1	TRBV6-6	TRBJ2-2	once	CASSYLTGDIGELFF	TGTGCCAGCAGTTACCTGACAGGGGACATCGGGGAGCTGTTTTTT
TRBD1	TRBV2	TRBJ2-6	NA	CAGQGSGANVLTF	TGTGCCGGACAGGGTTCTGGGGCCAACGTCCTGACTTTC
NA	TRBV29-1	TRBJ2-3	few	CSVEDGATLDTQYF	TGCAGCGTTGAAGATGGGGCTACCTTGGATACGCAGTATTTT
TRBD1	TRBV25-1	TRBJ2-5	NA	CASSSYLGQVTSETQYF	TGTGCCAGCAGCAGCTATTTAGGACAGGTGACCTCAGAGACCCAGTACTTC
TRBD2	TRBV29-1	TRBJ2-3	once	CSVSRSLAGGADTQYF	TGCAGCGTTTCTCGGTCGCTAGCGGGAGGGGCGGATACGCAGTATTTT
NA	TRBV28	TRBJ2-1	few	CASSRGRDWRSNEQFF	TGTGCCAGCAGCCGCGGAAGGGACTGGAGATCGAATGAGCAGTTCTTC
NA	TRBV12-3/TRBV12-4	TRBJ2-7	NA	CASRGAGSYEQYF	TGTGCCAGCAGAGGGGCTGGCTCCTACGAGCAGTACTTC
TRBD2	TRBV27	TRBJ2-1	few	CASSLVLAGAFPVIEQFF	TGTGCCAGCAGTTTAGTCCTAGCGGGAGCTTTCCCCGTTATTGAGCAGTTCTTC
TRBD1	TRBV28	TRBJ2-1	NA	CASGRTGVWYEQFF	TGTGCCAGCGGGCGGACAGGGGTTTGGTACGAGCAGTTCTTC
NA	TRBV6-6	TRBJ2-1	NA	CASSYSMEQKGGNKQFF	TGTGCCAGCAGTTACTCGATGGAGCAGAAAGGTGGTAATAAGCAGTTCTTC
TRBD2	TRBV7-2	TRBJ2-7	NA	CASSSGLGGIYEQYF	TGTGCCAGCAGCTCGGGACTAGGGGGGATCTACGAGCAGTACTTC
TRBD2	TRBV9	TRBJ2-3	few	CASSATAGATDTQYF	TGTGCCAGCAGCGCTACAGCGGGAGCCACAGATACGCAGTATTTT
NA	TRBV5-1	TRBJ2-3	NA	CASSFRLVGPTDTQYF	TGCGCCAGCAGCTTTCGACTAGTAGGCCCCACAGATACGCAGTATTTT
NA	TRBV7-2	TRBJ2-5	many	CASSLAGVRETQYF	TGTGCCAGCAGCTTAGCGGGAGTTCGAGAGACCCAGTACTTC
NA	TRBV6-5	TRBJ1-6	few	CASSYSALNSPLHF	TGTGCCAGCAGTTACTCGGCACTGAACTCACCCCTCCACTTT
NA	TRBV9	TRBJ2-1	NA	CASSPYGGHNEQFF	TGTGCCAGCAGCCCGTATGGGGGACACAATGAGCAGTTCTTC
NA	TRBV6-5	TRBJ2-1	once	CASTMGSEQFF	TGTGCCAGCACCATGGGGTCTGAGCAGTTCTTC